This TCR beta chain is drawn from a study of T cells in tuberculosis. Germline V gene data show CDR1 as MNHNS and CDR2 as SASEGT. V gave up 2 bases and J gave up 0 bases; unmatched junction bases: 4. The CDR3 is 16 residues long. Study conclusions and caveats: Low-affinity CD1B-GMM tetramer-binding T cells may have been missed.

Sorting used thawed, overnight-rested PBMC stained with anti-CD3, a viability dye and GMM-loaded CD1B tetramer. C32 glucose monomycolate from Rhodococcus equi was loaded onto the CD1B tetramers. PBMC for tetramer sorting were first depleted of CD14-expressing monocytes. Tetramer-negative cells, roughly 97,000 per donor, were also sorted. Sequencing used immunoSEQ multiplex PCR; TCRdb keeps in-frame clones, though not all of them. This sample has 88,000 or so clones, with about nine tenths found just once. Sequencing used CD1b-GMM tetramer-negative cells sorted from PBMCs. This TCR was sampled from an adult woman with latent tuberculosis. The chain combines TRBV6-1 with TRBJ1-1; 9 nucleotides match TRBD1. CDR3 in amino acids: CASSETGTGMNTEAFF. The CDR3 bases are TGTGCCAGCAGTGAAACCGGGACAGGGATGAACACTGAAGCTTTCTTT.